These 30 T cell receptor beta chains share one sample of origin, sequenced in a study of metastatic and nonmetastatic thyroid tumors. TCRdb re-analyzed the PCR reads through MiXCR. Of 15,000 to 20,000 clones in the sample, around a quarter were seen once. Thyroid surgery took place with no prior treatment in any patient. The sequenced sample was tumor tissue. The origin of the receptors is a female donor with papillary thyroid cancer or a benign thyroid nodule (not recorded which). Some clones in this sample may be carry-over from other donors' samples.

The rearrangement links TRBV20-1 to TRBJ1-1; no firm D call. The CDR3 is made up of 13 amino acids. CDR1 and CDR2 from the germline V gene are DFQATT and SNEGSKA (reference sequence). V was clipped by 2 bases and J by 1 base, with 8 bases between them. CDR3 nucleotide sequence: TGCAGTGCTAGAAGTGCTCCGAACACTGAAGCTTTCTTT. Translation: CSARSAPNTEAFF.

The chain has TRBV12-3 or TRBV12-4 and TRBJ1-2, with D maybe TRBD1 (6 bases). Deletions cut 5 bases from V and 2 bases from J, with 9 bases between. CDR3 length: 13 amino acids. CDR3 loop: CASSRGQNYGYTF. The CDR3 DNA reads TGTGCCAGCAGTAGAGGACAGAACTATGGCTACACCTTC.

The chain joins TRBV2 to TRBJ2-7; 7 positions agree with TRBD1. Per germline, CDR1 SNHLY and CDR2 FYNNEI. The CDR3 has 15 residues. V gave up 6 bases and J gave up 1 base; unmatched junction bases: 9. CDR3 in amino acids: CASRTGTAVSYEQYF. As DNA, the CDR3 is TGTGCCAGCAGAACCGGGACAGCCGTTTCCTACGAGCAGTACTTC.

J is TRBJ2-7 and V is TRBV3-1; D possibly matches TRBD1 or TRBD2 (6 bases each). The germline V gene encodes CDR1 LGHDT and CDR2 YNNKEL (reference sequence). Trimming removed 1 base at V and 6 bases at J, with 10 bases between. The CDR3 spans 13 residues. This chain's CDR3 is CASSQGGGFEQYF. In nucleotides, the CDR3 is TGTGCCAGCAGCCAAGGAGGGGGGTTCGAGCAGTACTTC.

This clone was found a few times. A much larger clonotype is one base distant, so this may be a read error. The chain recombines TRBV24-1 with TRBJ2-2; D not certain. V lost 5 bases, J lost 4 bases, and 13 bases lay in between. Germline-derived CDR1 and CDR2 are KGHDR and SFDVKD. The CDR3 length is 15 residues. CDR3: CATSGSQTITGELFF. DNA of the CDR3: TGTGCCACCAGTGGTTCCCAGACGATCACCGGGGAGCTGTTTTTT.

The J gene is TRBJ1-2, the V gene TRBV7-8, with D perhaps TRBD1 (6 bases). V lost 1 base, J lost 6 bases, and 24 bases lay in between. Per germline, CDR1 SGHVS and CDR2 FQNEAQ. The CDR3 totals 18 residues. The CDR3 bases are TGTGCCAGCAGCTTAGGGGGGCGGGTGGCGATGGGTGTTAATGGCTACACCTTC. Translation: CASSLGGRVAMGVNGYTF.

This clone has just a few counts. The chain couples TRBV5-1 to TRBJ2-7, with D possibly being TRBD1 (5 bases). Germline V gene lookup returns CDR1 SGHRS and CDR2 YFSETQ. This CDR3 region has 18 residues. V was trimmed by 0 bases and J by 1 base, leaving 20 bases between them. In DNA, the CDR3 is TGCGCCAGCAGCTTGGGTCTTTCTAGACAGCTGGAGTCCTACGAGCAGTACTTC. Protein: CASSLGLSRQLESYEQYF.

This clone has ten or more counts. CDR3: CASSLFSGDSYTEAFF. In DNA, the CDR3 is TGCGCCAGCAGCTTATTTTCAGGGGATTCGTACACTGAAGCTTTCTTT. V is TRBV5-1 and J is TRBJ1-1, with D tentatively TRBD1 (6 bases). The CDR3 covers 16 residues. V lost 2 bases and J lost 3, with 17 bases in between. Germline values: CDR1 SGHRS, CDR2 YFSETQ.

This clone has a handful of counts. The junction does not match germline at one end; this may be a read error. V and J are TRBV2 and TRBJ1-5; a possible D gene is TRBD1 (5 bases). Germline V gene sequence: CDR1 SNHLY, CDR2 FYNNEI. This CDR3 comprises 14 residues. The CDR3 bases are TGTGCCAGCAGTGAAGCGCAGGGTAATCAGCCCCAGAATTTT. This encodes CASSEAQGNQPQNF. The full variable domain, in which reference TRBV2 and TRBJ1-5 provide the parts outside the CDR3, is EPEVTQTPSHQVTQMGQEVILRCVPISNHLYFYWYRQILGQKVEFLVSFYNNEISEKSEIFDDQFSVERPDGSNFTLKIRSTKLEDSAMYFCASSEAQGNQPQNFGDGTRLSIL.

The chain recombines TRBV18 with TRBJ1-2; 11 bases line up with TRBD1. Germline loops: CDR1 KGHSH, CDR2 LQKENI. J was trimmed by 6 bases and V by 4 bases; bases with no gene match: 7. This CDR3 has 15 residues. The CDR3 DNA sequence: TGTGCCAGCTCACACTGGACAGGGGGCACGGATGGCTACACCTTC. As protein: CASSHWTGGTDGYTF. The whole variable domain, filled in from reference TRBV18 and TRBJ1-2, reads NAGVMQNPRHLVRRRGQEARLRCSPMKGHSHVYWYRQLPEEGLKFMVYLQKENIIDESGMPKERFSAEFPKEGPSILRIQQVVRGDSAAYFCASSHWTGGTDGYTFGSGTRLTVV.

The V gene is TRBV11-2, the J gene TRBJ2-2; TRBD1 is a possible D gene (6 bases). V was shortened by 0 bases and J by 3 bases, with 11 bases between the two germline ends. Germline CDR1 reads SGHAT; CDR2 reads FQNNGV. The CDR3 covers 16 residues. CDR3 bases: TGTGCCAGCAGCTTAGATCTCAGGGGAGACACCGGGGAGCTGTTTTTT. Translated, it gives CASSLDLRGDTGELFF.

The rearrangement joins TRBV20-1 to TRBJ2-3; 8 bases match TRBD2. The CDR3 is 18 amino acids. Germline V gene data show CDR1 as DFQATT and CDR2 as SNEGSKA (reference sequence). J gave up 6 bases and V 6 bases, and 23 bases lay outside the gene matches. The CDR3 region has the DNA TGCAGTGCACCGGACCCCGGGAGCGGGAGATTAATTTCGGATACGCAGTATTTT. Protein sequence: CSAPDPGSGRLISDTQYF.

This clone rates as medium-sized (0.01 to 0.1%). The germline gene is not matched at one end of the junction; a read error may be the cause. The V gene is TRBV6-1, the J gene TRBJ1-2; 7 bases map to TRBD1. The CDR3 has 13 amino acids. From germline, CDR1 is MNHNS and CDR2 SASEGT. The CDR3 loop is CASSEGTVWGYTF. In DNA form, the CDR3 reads TGTGCCAGCAGCGAAGGGACAGTGTGGGGCTACACCTTC.

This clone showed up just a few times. CDR3 sequence: CASTTWDQPQHF. CDR3 bases: TGTGCCAGCACCACCTGGGATCAGCCCCAGCATTTT. The chain combines TRBV12-3 or TRBV12-4 with TRBJ1-5; D ambiguous. This CDR3 has 12 residues. The V gene lost 7 bases and the J gene lost 5 bases, with 9 bases spanning the gap.

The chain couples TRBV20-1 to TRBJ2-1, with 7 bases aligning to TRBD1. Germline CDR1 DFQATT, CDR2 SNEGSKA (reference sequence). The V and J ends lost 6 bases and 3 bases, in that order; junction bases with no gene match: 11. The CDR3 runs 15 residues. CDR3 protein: CSAPSTGNHYNEQFF. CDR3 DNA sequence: TGCAGTGCCCCGTCGACAGGGAACCACTACAATGAGCAGTTCTTC.

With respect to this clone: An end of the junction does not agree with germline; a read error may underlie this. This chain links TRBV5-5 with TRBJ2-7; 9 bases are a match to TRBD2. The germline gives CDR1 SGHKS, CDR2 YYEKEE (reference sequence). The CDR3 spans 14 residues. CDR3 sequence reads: CATSLISGGYDQYF. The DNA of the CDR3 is TGTGCCACCAGCTTGATTAGCGGGGGCTACGATCAGTACTTC.

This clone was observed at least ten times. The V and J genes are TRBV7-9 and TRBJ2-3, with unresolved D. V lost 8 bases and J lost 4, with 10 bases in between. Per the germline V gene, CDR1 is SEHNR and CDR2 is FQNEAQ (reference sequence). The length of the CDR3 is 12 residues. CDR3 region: CASSHSPDTQYF. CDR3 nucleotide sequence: TGTGCCAGCTCACATTCTCCAGATACGCAGTATTTT.

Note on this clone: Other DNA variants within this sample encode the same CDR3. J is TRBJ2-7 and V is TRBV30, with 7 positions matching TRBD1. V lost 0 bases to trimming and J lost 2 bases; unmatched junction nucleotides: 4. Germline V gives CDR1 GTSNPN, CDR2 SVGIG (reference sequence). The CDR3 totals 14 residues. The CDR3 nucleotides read TGTGCCTGGAGTGTCTCCGGGACAGCCTACGAGCAGTACTTC. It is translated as CAWSVSGTAYEQYF. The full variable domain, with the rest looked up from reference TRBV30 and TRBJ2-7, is SQTIHQWPATLVQPVGSPLSLECTVEGTSNPNLYWYRQAAGRGLQLLFYSVGIGQISSEVPQNLSASRPQDRQFILSSKKLLLSDSGFYLCAWSVSGTAYEQYFGPGTRLTVT.

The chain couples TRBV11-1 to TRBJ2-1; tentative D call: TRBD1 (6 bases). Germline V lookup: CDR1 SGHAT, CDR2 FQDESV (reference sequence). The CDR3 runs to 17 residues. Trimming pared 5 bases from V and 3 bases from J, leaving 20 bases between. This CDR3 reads CASSPPPRDKSYNEQFF. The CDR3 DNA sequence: TGTGCCAGCAGCCCACCTCCCCGGGACAAGAGCTACAATGAGCAGTTCTTC.

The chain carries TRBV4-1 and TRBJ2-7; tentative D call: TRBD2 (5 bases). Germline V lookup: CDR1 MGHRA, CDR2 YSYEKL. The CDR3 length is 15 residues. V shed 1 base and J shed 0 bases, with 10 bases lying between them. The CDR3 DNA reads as TGCGCCAGCAGCCAAGTTCGGGGTTACTCCTACGAGCAGTACTTC. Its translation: CASSQVRGYSYEQYF.

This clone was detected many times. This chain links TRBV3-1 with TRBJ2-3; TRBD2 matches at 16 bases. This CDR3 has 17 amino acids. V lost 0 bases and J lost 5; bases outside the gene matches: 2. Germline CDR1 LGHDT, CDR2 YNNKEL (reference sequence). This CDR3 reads CASSQEGLAGGRDTQYF. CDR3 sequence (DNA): TGTGCCAGCAGCCAAGAGGGACTAGCGGGAGGGCGAGATACGCAGTATTTT.

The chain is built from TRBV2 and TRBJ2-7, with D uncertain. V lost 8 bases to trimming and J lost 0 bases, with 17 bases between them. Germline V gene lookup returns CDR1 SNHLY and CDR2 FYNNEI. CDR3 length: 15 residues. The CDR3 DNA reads TGTGCCAGCGAGACTCAGGACGTAAGCTCCTACGAGCAGTACTTC. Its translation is CASETQDVSSYEQYF.

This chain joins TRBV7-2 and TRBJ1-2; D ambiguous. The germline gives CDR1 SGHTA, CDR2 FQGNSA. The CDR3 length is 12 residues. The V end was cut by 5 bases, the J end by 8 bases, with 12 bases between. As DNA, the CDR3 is TGTGCCAGCAGCACCGCGCTCAGGGGCTACACCTTC. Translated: CASSTALRGYTF.

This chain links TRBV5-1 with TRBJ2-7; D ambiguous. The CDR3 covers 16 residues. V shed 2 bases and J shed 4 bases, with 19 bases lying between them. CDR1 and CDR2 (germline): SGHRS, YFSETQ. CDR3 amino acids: CASSFAPGSHGYEQYF. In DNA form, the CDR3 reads TGCGCCAGCAGCTTTGCGCCGGGCTCTCATGGGTACGAGCAGTACTTC.

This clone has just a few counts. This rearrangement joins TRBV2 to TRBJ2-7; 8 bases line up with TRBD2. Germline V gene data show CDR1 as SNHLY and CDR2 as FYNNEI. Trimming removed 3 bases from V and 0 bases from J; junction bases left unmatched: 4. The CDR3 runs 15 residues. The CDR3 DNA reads TGTGCCAGCAGTGACGCCGCGGGAGGCTCCTACGAGCAGTACTTC. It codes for CASSDAAGGSYEQYF.

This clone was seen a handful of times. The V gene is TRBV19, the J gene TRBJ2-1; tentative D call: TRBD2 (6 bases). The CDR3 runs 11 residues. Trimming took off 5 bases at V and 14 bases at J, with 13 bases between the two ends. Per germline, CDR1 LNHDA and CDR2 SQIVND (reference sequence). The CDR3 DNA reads TGTGCCAGTAGTGGGTGGGAGGCCAAGTTCTTC. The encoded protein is CASSGWEAKFF.

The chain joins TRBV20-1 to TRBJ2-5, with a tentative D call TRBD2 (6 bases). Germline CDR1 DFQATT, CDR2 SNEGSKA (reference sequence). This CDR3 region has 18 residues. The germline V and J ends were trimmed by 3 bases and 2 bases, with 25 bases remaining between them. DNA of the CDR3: TGCAGTGCTAGGTCCCCCGGGGGTAGAGGGAGGCGTCAAGAGACCCAGTACTTC. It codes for CSARSPGGRGRRQETQYF.

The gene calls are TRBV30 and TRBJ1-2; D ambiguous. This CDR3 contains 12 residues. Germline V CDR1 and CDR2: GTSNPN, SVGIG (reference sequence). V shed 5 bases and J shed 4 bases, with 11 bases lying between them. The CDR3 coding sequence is TGTGCCTGGGAGAACGATCTCTATGGCTACACCTTC. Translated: CAWENDLYGYTF.

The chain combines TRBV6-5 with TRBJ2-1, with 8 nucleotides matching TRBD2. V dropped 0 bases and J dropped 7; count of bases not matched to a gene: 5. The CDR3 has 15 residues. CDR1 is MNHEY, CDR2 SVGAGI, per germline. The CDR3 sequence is CASSYSTGRANEQFF. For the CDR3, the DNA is TGTGCCAGCAGTTACTCTACCGGGAGGGCAAATGAGCAGTTCTTC.

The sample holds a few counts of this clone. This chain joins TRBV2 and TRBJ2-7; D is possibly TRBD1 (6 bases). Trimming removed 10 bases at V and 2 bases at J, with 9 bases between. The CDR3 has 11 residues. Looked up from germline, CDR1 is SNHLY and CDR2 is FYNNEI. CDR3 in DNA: TGTGCCATCAGGGGACCCTACGAGCAGTACTTC. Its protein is CAIRGPYEQYF.